One and the same sample provided the 13 T cell receptor beta chains below, sequenced in a study of T cell responses to AZD1222 COVID-19 vaccine (dated by TCRdb to the early 2020s). To prepare the library, the immunoSEQ multiplex PCR assay was applied. The table was pulled from immuneACCESS by TCRdb, which kept in-frame rearrangements only. Such tables lose some clones; where checked, under half of the loss comes from unresolved V genes, and the rest has no known cause. The sample contains 150,000 to 250,000 clones, more than 85% of them found a single time. Of the sample, around 3.6% falls within the top ten clones. According to the study, the label for this sample's time point signals: about 28 days (+/-7) after the second vaccine dose. The input for sequencing was peripheral blood, taken 28 days after the second AZD1222 dose. The receptors here all came from an adult who received the AZD1222 COVID-19 vaccine.

The chain joins TRBV10-1 to TRBJ2-1; D is possibly TRBD1 or TRBD2 (5 bases each). This CDR3 has 14 amino acids. V was clipped by 4 bases and J by 7 bases, with 14 bases between them. Germline V gene lookup returns CDR1 WNHNN and CDR2 SYGVQD (reference sequence). This CDR3 is CASSVQGRGNEQFF. The CDR3 region has the DNA TGCGCCAGCAGTGTCCAGGGTCGAGGGAATGAGCAGTTCTTC.

This sequence joins TRBV28 and TRBJ1-4, with D perhaps matching TRBD1 (6 bases). The CDR3 has 14 residues. Deletions cut 6 bases from V and 4 bases from J, with 12 bases between. Germline lookup yields CDR1 MDHEN and CDR2 SYDVKM. The DNA for the CDR3 is TGTGCCAGCAGCTTTACAGGGAATAATGAAAAACTGTTTTTT. It yields the protein CASSFTGNNEKLFF.

The V call is TRBV7-2, the J call TRBJ1-5, with TRBD1 identical over 7 bases. The junction had 6 bases not matched to a gene; V was cut back by 5 bases and J by 2 bases. CDR1 and CDR2 (germline): SGHTA, FQGNSA. CDR3 length: 15 residues. In nucleotides, the CDR3 is TGTGCCAGCAGCCAGACAGGGATGGGCAATCAGCCCCAGCATTTT. Translation: CASSQTGMGNQPQHF. The whole variable domain, remainder taken from reference TRBV7-2 and TRBJ1-5, is GAGVSQSPSNKVTEKGKDVELRCDPISGHTALYWYRQSLGQGLEFLIYFQGNSAPDKSGLPSDRFSAERTGGSVSTLTIQRTQQEDSAVYLCASSQTGMGNQPQHFGDGTRLSIL.

V is TRBV3-1 (or the pseudogene TRBV3-2) and J is TRBJ2-1; no clear D gene. This CDR3 comprises 15 residues. Trimming took 4 bases from V and 2 from J, leaving 12 bases between them. Germline CDR1 and CDR2: LGHDT and YNNKEL (reference sequence). The chain's CDR3 is CASSRTQSAYNEQFF. CDR3 DNA sequence: TGTGCCAGCAGCCGGACCCAGAGCGCCTACAATGAGCAGTTCTTC.

This clone appeared a single time. This chain links TRBV21-1 with TRBJ2-5. TRBV21-1 is annotated as a pseudogene. The CDR3 has 11 residues. The CDR3 here is CASNHQETQYF. CDR3 DNA sequence: TGTGCCAGCAACCACCAAGAGACCCAGTACTTC.

V gene TRBV9 combines with J gene TRBJ2-2; 10 bases map to TRBD1. Germline loops: CDR1 SGDLS, CDR2 YYNGEE. The V segment lost 4 bases and the J segment 4 bases; nucleotides outside the gene matches: 4. CDR3 size: 15 residues. CDR3 sequence (DNA): TGTGCCAGCAGCCTGCGGACAGGGGGCACCGGGGAGCTGTTTTTT. Translated: CASSLRTGGTGELFF.

V usage is TRBV21-1 and J usage is TRBJ2-7. TRBV21-1 is marked as a pseudogene. The CDR3 sequence is 12 residues long. In DNA, the CDR3 is TGTGCCAGCAGCAAACGGGGCCACGAGCAGTACTTC. Its translation: CASSKRGHEQYF.

The rearrangement joins TRBV5-5 to TRBJ2-7, with a tentative D call TRBD2 (6 bases). This CDR3 spans 14 amino acids. In germline, CDR1 is SGHKS, CDR2 YYEKEE (reference sequence). V lost 7 bases, J lost 0 bases, and 14 bases lay in between. The CDR3 is CASGGGYSSYEQYF. The CDR3 coding sequence is TGTGCCAGCGGAGGAGGGTATTCCTCCTACGAGCAGTACTTC.

V usage is TRBV4-1 and J usage is TRBJ1-4; TRBD1 might be the D (5 bases). Germline-derived CDR1 and CDR2 are MGHRA and YSYEKL. There are 14 residues in the CDR3. The V end lost 0 bases, the J end lost 8 bases, and 10 bases lay between the germline ends. The CDR3 loop is CASSQERGGEKLFF. The CDR3 DNA sequence: TGCGCCAGCAGCCAAGAAAGGGGAGGAGAAAAACTGTTTTTT.

This chain uses TRBV28 with TRBJ2-2; no clear D. V lost 6 bases and J lost 7, with 12 bases in between. The germline V gene encodes CDR1 MDHEN and CDR2 SYDVKM. The CDR3 contains 13 residues. Here the CDR3 reads CASSALNRGELFF. The CDR3 DNA reads TGTGCCAGCAGCGCCCTAAATCGCGGGGAGCTGTTTTTT. The full variable domain, its missing parts supplied by reference TRBV28 and TRBJ2-2, is DVKVTQSSRYLVKRTGEKVFLECVQDMDHENMFWYRQDPGLGLRLIYFSYDVKMKEKGDIPEGYSVSREKKERFSLILESASTNQTSMYLCASSALNRGELFFGEGSRLTVL.

The V gene is TRBV7-2, the J gene TRBJ2-6; no clear D gene. The germline gives CDR1 SGHTA, CDR2 FQGNSA. The ends were cut back, 5 bases at V and 0 bases at J, with 11 bases in the middle. This CDR3 is built from 16 residues. CDR3 residues: CASSPQRNSGANVLTF. The CDR3, as DNA: TGTGCCAGCAGCCCTCAGAGGAACTCTGGGGCCAACGTCCTGACTTTC.

The J gene is TRBJ2-7, the V gene TRBV4-1; D is possibly TRBD1 or TRBD2 (6 bases each). The V and J ends lost 0 bases and 3 bases respectively, with 12 bases between them. There are 15 residues in the CDR3. Germline V gene lookup returns CDR1 MGHRA and CDR2 YSYEKL. As DNA, the CDR3 is TGCGCCAGCAGCCAAGATCCCCGGGGGCACTACGAGCAGTACTTC. Protein sequence: CASSQDPRGHYEQYF.

This clone was detected only once. The rearrangement uses TRBV19 and TRBJ1-3; a possible D gene is TRBD1 (6 bases). The V end was cut by 7 bases, the J end by 0 bases, with 19 bases between. There are 17 residues in the CDR3. Germline lookup yields CDR1 LNHDA and CDR2 SQIVND (reference sequence). The CDR3 reads CASTSGGTRGSGNTIYF. CDR3 DNA sequence: TGTGCCAGTACCTCGGGAGGGACCAGGGGCTCTGGAAACACCATATATTTT.